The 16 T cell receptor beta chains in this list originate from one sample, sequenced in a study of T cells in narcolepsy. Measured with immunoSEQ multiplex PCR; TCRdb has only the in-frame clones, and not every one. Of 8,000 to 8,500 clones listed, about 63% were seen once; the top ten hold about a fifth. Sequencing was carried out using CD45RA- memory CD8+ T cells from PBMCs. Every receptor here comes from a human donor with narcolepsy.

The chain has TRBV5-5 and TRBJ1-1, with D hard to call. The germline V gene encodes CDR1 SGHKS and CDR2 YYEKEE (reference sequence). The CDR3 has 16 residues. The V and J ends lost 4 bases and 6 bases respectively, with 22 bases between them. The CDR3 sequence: CASSQDGEGSSAEAFF. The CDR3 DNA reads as TGTGCCAGCAGCCAAGATGGGGAGGGAAGCAGCGCTGAAGCTTTCTTT.

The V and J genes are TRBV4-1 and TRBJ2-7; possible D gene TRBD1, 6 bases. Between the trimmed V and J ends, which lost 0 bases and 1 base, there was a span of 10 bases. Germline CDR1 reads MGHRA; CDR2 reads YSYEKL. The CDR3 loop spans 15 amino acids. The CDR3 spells CASSQEWGQSYEQYF. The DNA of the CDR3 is TGCGCCAGCAGCCAAGAGTGGGGGCAGTCCTACGAGCAGTACTTC.

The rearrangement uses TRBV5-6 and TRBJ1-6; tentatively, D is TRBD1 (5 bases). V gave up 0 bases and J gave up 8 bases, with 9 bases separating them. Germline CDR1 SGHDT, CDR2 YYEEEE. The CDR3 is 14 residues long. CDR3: CASSLGQPYSPLHF. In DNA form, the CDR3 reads TGTGCCAGCAGCTTGGGACAGCCCTATTCACCCCTCCACTTT.

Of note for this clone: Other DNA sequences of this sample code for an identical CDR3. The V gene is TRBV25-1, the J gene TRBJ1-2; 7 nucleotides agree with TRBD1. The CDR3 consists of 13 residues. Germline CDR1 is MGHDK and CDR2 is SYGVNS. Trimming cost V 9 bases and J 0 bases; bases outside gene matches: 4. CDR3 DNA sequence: TGTGCCAGTCGACAGGGCGCTAACTATGGCTACACCTTC. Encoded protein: CASRQGANYGYTF.

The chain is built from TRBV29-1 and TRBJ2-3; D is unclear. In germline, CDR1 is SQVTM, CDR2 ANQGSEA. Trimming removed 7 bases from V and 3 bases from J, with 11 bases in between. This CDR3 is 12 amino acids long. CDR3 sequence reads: CSAPIGTDTQYF. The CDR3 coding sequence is TGCAGCGCCCCTATCGGGACAGATACGCAGTATTTT.

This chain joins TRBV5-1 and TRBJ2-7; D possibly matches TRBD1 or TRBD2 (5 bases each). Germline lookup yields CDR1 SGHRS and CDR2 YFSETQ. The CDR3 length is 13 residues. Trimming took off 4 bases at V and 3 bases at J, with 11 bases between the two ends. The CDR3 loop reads CASSGDGVYEQYF. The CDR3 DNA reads TGCGCCAGCAGCGGGGACGGAGTCTACGAGCAGTACTTC.

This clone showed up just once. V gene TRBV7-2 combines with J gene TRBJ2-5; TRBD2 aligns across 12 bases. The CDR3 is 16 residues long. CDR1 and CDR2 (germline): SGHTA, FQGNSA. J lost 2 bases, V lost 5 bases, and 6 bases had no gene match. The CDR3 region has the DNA TGTGCCAGCAGCACGGAAGGACTAGCGGGGCAAGAGACCCAGTACTTC. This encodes CASSTEGLAGQETQYF.

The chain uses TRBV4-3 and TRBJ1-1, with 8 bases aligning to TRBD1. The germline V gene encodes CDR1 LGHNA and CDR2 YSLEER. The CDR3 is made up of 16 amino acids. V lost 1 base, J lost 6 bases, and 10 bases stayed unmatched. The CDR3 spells CASSQVYPGTGSEAFF. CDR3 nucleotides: TGCGCCAGCAGCCAAGTCTACCCGGGGACAGGCTCTGAAGCTTTCTTT.

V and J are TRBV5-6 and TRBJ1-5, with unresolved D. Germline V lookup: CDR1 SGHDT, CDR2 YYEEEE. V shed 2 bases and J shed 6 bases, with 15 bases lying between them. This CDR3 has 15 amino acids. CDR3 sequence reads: CASSLEGSLGQPQHF. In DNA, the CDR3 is TGTGCCAGCAGCTTAGAAGGGAGCCTTGGTCAGCCCCAGCATTTT.

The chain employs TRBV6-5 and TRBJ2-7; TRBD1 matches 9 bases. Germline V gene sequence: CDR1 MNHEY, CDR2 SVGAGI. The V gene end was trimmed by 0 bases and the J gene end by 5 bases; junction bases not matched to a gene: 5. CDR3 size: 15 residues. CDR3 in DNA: TGTGCCAGCAGTTACTCCGGGACAGGGCTTAACGAGCAGTACTTC. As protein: CASSYSGTGLNEQYF.

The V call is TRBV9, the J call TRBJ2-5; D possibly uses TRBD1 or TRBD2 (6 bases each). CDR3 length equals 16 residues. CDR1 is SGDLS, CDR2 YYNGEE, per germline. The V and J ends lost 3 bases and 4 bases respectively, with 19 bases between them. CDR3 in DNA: TGTGCCAGCAGCGAGCTATCGGGGGCCGGGGCAGAGACCCAGTACTTC. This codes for CASSELSGAGAETQYF.

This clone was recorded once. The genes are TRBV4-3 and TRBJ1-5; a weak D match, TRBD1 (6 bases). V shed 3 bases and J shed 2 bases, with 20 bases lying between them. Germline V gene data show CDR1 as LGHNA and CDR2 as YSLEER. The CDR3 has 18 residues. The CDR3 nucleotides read TGCGCCAGCAGCCAGGCGGTGACAGGCCTGGAGGGCAATCAGCCCCAGCATTTT. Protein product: CASSQAVTGLEGNQPQHF.

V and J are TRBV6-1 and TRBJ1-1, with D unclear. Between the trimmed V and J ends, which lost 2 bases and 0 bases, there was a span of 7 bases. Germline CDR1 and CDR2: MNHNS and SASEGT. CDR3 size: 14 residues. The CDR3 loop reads CASSEWQLNTEAFF. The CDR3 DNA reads TGTGCCAGCAGTGAATGGCAGTTGAACACTGAAGCTTTCTTT.

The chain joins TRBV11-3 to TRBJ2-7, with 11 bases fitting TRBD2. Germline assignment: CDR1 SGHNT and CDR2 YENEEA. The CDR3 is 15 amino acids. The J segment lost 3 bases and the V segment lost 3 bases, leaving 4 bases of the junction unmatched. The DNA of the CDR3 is TGTGCCAGCAGCTTCCCTAGCGGGGGGCACTACGAGCAGTACTTC. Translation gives CASSFPSGGHYEQYF.

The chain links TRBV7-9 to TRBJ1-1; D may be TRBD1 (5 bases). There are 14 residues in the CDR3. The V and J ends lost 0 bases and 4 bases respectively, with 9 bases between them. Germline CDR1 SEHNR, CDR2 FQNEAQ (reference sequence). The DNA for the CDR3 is TGTGCCAGCAGCTTAGCGCCCAGGGCCACTGAAGCTTTCTTT. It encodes CASSLAPRATEAFF.

The CDR3 loop reads CASSVDQGTGYNEQFF. The CDR3 DNA reads as TGTGCCAGCAGCGTGGACCAGGGGACGGGTTACAATGAGCAGTTCTTC. V is TRBV9 and J is TRBJ2-1; the D gene is possibly TRBD1 (6 bases). The CDR3 is 16 amino acids. V was cut by 2 bases and J by 4 bases, with 16 bases left in between. CDR1 SGDLS and CDR2 YYNGEE come from the germline V gene.